This TCR beta chain was sequenced during a study of CD8 T cells in ankylosing spondylitis (dated by TCRdb to 2016 to 2017). Describing the broader study: T cell receptor beta repertoires were profiled in healthy donors and ankylosing spondylitis patients so that disease-linked TCR variants could be found. The whole study cohort included over a hundred healthy donors and over 20 ankylosing spondylitis patients. Peripheral blood was sampled, and synovial fluid was additionally collected from ankylosing spondylitis patients. General findings and caveats noted by the study authors: A TCR beta motif of eight highly homologous amino acid variants appeared characteristic of blood from ankylosing spondylitis patients. Some motif variants were previously reported in synovial fluid and blood of reactive arthritis patients, suggesting common disease-initiation mechanisms. Significant enrichment of the disease-linked clones was reported in matched synovial fluid samples from ankylosing spondylitis patients. In peripheral blood, the disease-linked clones were found at relatively low frequencies and had a CD8+ phenotype.

The run used an Illumina HiSeq 2500. TCR beta libraries were prepared by quantitative 5'-RACE with molecular barcodes. The authors processed their data as follows. A new computational method based on a probabilistic model of VDJ rearrangement was used to identify disease-linked TCR variants. TCRdb reran the public reads through fastp at Q25 and MiXCR, keeping productive beta chains. Entries are consolidated by CDR3 protein sequence, retaining the most common genes and DNA. The V and J calls follow TCRdb's processing rather than the paper's. Here the sample has about 500,000 distinct CDR3 sequences; approximately 5.3% occur a single time. Together, the top ten hold around 3.6% of the sample. This clonotype showed up many times. Its binding antigen is unknown. Base qualities were left out, and no much larger clone turns up one base away. The origin of this receptor is a male donor with ankylosing spondylitis. The sample consisted of blood, either unsorted or a sorted T cell fraction (not recorded which).

The CDR3 corresponds to CSATNGGRATDTQYF. The sequence in DNA is TGCAGTGCTACAAACGGGGGGAGGGCCACAGATACGCAGTATTTT. The chain is made from TRBV20-1 and TRBJ2-3; TRBD2 lines up with 7 middle nucleotides. V loses 4 bases at its end and J loses 2 bases; junction bases beyond the gene matches: 9. CDR1 and CDR2 are read off the germline V gene (reference sequence) as DFQATT and SNEGSKA. The CDR3 starts with the cysteine, ends with the phenylalanine, and has 15 residues. The kept DNA is CDR3 alone, 45 bases in frame from the first base.